The rows below give T cell receptor beta chains drawn from one sample of a study of T-cell reconstitution after alpha-beta-depleted transplantation in children. TCRdb called the PCR reads again in MiXCR, with one record for every CDR3 protein. The data contain hundreds of thousands of distinct CDR3 sequences, roughly 15% of them seen just once; the ten biggest clones take up about 4.6%. The sequencing here drew on PBMCs, mostly from graft donor cells, taken 360 days after TCRalphabeta/CD19-depleted stem cell transplant. These receptors originate from a male patient younger than 18 who had a stem cell transplant for acute lymphoblastic leukemia, so the T cells may come from the graft donor. Both conserved end residues are part of each CDR3. Clone size is not always given. Where it is, it says once, few, many or a class for expanded clones.

j_call,cdr3_length,v_call,clone_size,cdr3_aa
TRBJ2-2,15,TRBV7-3,.,CASSLGQGFSGELFF
TRBJ2-4,15,TRBV27,many,CASSQALGMGYIQYF
TRBJ2-7,11,TRBV7-8,.,CASSVTSEQYF
TRBJ1-6,15,TRBV6-5,.,CASSSDFINNSPLHF
TRBJ2-3,16,TRBV12-3/TRBV12-4,.,CASSFAVSGSIGTQYF
TRBJ2-3,17,TRBV12-3/TRBV12-4,.,CASSPRLAGGVTDTQYF
TRBJ1-1,16,TRBV11-3,.,CASSPLLGEVNTEAFF
TRBJ2-5,15,TRBV11-2,.,CASSSPLTIKETQYF
TRBJ2-3,16,TRBV7-8,few,CASSFRDSLLTDTQYF
TRBJ1-1,14,TRBV29-1,.,CSVEFRTGNTEAFF
TRBJ1-5,12,TRBV7-9,.,CASSLYGRAQHF
TRBJ2-3,13,TRBV5-1,.,CASNSGTTDTQYF
TRBJ1-3,14,TRBV7-9,few,CASSVGTEGNTIYF
TRBJ2-6,15,TRBV5-5,.,CASSPYLTGANVLTF
TRBJ2-1,14,TRBV20-1,.,CSAPNTLELNEQFF
TRBJ2-1,16,TRBV24-1,.,CATSEGGTPSGNEQFF
TRBJ2-1,18,TRBV12-5,.,CASGLVRVLAGAYNEQFF
TRBJ2-2,18,TRBV11-2,many,CASSLDPYSGRSPGELFF
TRBJ2-2,18,TRBV9,few,CASTPTWREGVIGGELFF
TRBJ2-5,17,TRBV5-1,.,CASSPRRDRVVQETQYF
TRBJ2-7,17,TRBV5-1,.,CASSLALAGGPPYEQYF
TRBJ2-5,15,TRBV19,.,CASSISAGAYETQYF
TRBJ1-1,15,TRBV7-8,.,CASSPEGVLDTEAFF
TRBJ2-3,17,TRBV7-9,.,CASSLPWTSGSTDTQYF
TRBJ1-3,16,TRBV20-1,.,CSARVGPASSGNTIYF
TRBJ2-3,15,TRBV7-2,.,CASRLAGGPRDTQYF
TRBJ2-1,20,TRBV4-2,.,CASSHLTGTSGEGSYNEQFF
TRBJ2-1,14,TRBV7-2,many,CASSPNRGGNEQFF
TRBJ1-1,16,TRBV5-1,many,CASSPWGRGKGTEAFF
TRBJ1-2,17,TRBV21-1,many,CASSKGVGRTSNYGYTF
TRBJ2-5,14,TRBV3-1,many,CASSQPGPRETQYF
TRBJ1-2,14,TRBV5-1,few,CASSNPEGYYGYTF
TRBJ2-6,18,TRBV5-1,few,CASSSRGGDFSGANVLTF
TRBJ2-4,15,TRBV14,.,CASSQELRGKNIQYF
TRBJ2-5,14,TRBV12-3/TRBV12-4,many,CASSPQGHLETQYF
TRBJ1-2,11,TRBV19,many,CASSIFYGYTF
TRBJ2-5,14,TRBV5-1,few,CASSSGTGPETQYF
TRBJ2-7,14,TRBV5-1,.,CASSLLAGARKQYF
TRBJ2-2,16,TRBV4-1,many,CASSQDKWGPTGELFF
TRBJ1-1,14,TRBV18,.,CASSPLRRGARAFF
TRBJ2-1,17,TRBV6-5,few,CASSYSNRAAGYNEQFF
TRBJ1-3,13,TRBV12-3/TRBV12-4,.,CAVQTLDGNTIYF
TRBJ2-7,14,TRBV12-3/TRBV12-4,many,CASSFRGGDYEQYF
TRBJ2-1,15,TRBV12-3/TRBV12-4,.,CASSFLDRGPNEQFF
TRBJ1-6,14,TRBV7-2,.,CASTPGSYNSPLHF
TRBJ2-1,15,TRBV15,.,CATSLLAGAYNEQFF
TRBJ2-7,15,TRBV4-1,.,CASSPSIPALDEQYF
TRBJ2-3,16,TRBV18,few,CASSSLAGKRTDTQYF
TRBJ2-2,17,TRBV2,few,CASARYWAGRGTGELFF
TRBJ2-1,12,TRBV5-1,many,CASSFTGNEQFF
TRBJ1-2,14,TRBV29-1,many,CSVDLRPGGYGYTF
TRBJ2-3,16,TRBV12-5,.,CASGLGPRGLADTQYF
TRBJ1-2,16,TRBV5-1,few,CASSFQKGETNYGYTF
TRBJ2-5,17,TRBV20-1,few,CSARDGVGSGRGETQYF
TRBJ1-1,14,TRBV5-1,.,CASSSTTGNTEAFF
TRBJ2-2,15,TRBV5-1,.,CASSLALAETGELFF
TRBJ1-2,17,TRBV7-4,few,CASSLWGALTFYYGYTF
TRBJ2-4,14,TRBV20-1,few,CSAIGGTGVNIQYF
TRBJ2-7,13,TRBV7-2,few,CASSSDQGGEQYF